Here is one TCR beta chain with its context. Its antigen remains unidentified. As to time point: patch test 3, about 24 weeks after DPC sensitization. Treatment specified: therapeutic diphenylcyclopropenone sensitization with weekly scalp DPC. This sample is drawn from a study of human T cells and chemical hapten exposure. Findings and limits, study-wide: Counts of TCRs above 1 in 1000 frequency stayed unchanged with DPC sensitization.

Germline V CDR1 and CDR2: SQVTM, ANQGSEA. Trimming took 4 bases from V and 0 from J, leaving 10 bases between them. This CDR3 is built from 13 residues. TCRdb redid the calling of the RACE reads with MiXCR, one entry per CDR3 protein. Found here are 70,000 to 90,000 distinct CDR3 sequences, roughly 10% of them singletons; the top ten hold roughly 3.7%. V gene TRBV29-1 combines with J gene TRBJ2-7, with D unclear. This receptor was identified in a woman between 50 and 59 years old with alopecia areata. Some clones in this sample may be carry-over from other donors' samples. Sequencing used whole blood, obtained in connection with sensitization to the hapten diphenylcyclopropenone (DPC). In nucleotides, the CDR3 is TGCAGCGTTGCTATGGGTAACTCCTACGAGCAGTACTTC. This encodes CSVAMGNSYEQYF.